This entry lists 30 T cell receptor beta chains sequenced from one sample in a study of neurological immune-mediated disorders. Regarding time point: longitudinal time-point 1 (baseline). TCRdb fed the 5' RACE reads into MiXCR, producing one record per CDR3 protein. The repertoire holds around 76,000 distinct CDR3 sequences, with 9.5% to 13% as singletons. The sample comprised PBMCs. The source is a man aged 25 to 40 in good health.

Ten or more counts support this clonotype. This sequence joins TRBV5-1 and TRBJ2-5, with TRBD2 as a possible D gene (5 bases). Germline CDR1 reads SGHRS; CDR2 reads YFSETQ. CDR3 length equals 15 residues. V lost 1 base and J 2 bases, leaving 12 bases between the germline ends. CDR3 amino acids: CASSLMPGIQETQYF. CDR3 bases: TGCGCCAGCAGCTTGATGCCGGGAATACAAGAGACCCAGTACTTC.

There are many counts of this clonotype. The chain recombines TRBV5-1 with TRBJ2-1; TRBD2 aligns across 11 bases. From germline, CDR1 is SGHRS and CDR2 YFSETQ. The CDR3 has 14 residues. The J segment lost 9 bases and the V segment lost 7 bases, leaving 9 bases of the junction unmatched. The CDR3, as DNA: TGCGCCAGCGAGACCACTAGCGGGAGTAGTGAGCAGTTCTTC. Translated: CASETTSGSSEQFF.

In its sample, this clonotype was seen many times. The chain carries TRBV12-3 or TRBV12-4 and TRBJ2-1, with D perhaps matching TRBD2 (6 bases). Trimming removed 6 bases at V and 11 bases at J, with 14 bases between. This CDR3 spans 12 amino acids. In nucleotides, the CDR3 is TGTGCCAGCAGCTCCCGGAGGGAACAGCAGTTCTTC. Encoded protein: CASSSRREQQFF.

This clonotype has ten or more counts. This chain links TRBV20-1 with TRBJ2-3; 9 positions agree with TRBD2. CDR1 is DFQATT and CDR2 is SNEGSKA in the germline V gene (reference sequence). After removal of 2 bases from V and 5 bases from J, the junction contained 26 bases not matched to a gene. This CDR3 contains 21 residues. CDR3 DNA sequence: TGCAGTGCTAGACCTTCTCGACTAGCGGCTTACATCGGGCAGGGGTTAGATACGCAGTATTTT. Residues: CSARPSRLAAYIGQGLDTQYF.

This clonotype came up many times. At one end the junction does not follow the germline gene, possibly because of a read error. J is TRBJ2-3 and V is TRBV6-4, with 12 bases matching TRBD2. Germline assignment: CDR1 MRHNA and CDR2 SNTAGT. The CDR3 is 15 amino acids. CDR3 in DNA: TGTGCCACCAGATCACTAGCGGGAGGTCTTGATACGCAGTATTTC. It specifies CATRSLAGGLDTQYF.

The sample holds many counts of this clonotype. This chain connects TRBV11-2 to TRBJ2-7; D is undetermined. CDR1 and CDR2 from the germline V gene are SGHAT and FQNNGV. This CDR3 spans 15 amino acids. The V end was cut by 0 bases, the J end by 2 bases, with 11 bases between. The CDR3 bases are TGTGCCAGCAGCTTAGATGGCGGCCGGACCTACGAGCAGTACTTC. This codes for CASSLDGGRTYEQYF.

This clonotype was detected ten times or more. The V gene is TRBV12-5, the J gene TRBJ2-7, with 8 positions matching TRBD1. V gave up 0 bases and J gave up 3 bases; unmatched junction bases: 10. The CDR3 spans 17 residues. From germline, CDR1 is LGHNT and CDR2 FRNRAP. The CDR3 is CASGLVCYRTGNYEQYF. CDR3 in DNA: TGTGCTAGTGGTTTGGTATGTTACAGGACAGGGAACTACGAGCAGTACTTC.

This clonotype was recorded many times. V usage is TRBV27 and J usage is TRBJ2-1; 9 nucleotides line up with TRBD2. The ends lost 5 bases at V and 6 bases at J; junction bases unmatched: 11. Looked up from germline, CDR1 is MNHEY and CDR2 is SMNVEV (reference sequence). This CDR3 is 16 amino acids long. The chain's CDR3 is CASSPIAGEGPNEQFF. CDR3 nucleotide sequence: TGTGCCAGCAGTCCCATAGCGGGAGAGGGTCCCAATGAGCAGTTCTTC.

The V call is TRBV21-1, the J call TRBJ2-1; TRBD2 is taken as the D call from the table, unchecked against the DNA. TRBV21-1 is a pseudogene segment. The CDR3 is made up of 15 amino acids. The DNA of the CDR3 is TGTGCCAGCAGCAAAGCAGCCCTAGTATACAATGAGCAGTTCTTC. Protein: CASSKAALVYNEQFF.

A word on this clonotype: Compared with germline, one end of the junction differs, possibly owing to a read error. CDR3 residues: CASSLAGGTSPLHF. In DNA form, the CDR3 reads TGTGCCAGCAGCCTCGCAGGGGGCACTTCACCCCTGCACTTT. The chain links TRBV7-2 to TRBJ1-6, with 8 positions matching TRBD1. CDR1 and CDR2 (germline): SGHTA, FQGNSA. The CDR3 contains 14 residues.

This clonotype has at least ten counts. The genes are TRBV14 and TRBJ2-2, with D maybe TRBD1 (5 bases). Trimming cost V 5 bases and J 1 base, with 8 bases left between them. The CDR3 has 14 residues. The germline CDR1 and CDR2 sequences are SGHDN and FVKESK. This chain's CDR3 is CASSSQGNTGELFF. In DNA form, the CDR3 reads TGTGCCAGCAGCTCTCAGGGGAACACCGGGGAGCTGTTTTTT.

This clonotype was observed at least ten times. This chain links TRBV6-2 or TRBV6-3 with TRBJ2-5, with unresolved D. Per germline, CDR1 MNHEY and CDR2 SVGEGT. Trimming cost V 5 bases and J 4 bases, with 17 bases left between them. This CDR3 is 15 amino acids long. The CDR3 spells CASSPGTIAPETQYF. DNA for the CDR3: TGTGCCAGCAGTCCCGGAACCATTGCTCCAGAGACCCAGTACTTC.

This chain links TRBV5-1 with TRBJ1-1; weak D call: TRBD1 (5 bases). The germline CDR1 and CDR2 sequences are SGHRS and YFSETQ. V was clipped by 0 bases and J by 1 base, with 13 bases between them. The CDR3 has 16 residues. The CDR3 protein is CASSLGQGSSNTEAFF. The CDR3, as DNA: TGCGCCAGCAGCTTGGGGCAGGGTTCCTCGAACACTGAAGCTTTCTTT.

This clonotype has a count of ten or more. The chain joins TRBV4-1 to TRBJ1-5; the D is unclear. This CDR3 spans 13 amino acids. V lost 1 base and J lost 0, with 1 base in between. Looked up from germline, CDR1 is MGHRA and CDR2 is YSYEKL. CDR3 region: CASSQGSNQPQHF. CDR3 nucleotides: TGCGCCAGCAGCCAAGGTAGCAATCAGCCCCAGCATTTT.

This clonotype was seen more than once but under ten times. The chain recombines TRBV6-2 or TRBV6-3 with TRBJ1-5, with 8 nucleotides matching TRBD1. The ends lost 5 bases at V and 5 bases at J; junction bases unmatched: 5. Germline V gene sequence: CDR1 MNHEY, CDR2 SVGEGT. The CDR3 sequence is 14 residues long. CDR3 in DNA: TGTGCCAGCAGTGCCCGGACAGGGTATCAGCCCCAGCATTTT. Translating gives CASSARTGYQPQHF.

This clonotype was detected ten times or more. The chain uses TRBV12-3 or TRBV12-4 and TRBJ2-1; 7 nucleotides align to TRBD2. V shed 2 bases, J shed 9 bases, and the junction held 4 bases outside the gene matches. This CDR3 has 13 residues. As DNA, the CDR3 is TGTGCCAGCAGTTTAACTAGCGAGGCTGAGCAGTTCTTC. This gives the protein CASSLTSEAEQFF.

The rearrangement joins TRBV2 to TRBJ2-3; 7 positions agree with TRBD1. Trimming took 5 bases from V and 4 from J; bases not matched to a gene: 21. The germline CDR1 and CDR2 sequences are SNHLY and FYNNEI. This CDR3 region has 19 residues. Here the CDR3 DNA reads TGTGCCAGCAGTACCACCGGGACAGAAGTCCTAGATCCCCCAGATACGCAGTATTTT. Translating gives CASSTTGTEVLDPPDTQYF.

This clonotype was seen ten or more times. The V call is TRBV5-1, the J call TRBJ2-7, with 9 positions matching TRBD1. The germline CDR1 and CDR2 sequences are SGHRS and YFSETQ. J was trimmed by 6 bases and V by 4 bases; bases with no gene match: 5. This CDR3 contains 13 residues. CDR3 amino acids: CASSRGQGGEQYF. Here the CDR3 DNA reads TGCGCCAGCAGCCGGGGACAGGGAGGCGAGCAGTACTTC.

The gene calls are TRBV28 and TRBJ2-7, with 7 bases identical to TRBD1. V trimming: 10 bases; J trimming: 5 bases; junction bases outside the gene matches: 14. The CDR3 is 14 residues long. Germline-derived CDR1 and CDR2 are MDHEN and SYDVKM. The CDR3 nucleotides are TGTGCCACCGCAGGGGGTACCCTAGTCCACGAGCAGTACTTC. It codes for CATAGGTLVHEQYF.

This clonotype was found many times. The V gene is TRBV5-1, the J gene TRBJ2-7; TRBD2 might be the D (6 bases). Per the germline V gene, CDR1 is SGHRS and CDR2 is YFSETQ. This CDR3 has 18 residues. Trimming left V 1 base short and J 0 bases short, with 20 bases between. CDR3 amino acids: CASSLFTGSKDYSYEQYF. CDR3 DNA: TGCGCCAGCAGCTTGTTCACCGGTTCTAAGGACTACTCCTACGAGCAGTACTTC.

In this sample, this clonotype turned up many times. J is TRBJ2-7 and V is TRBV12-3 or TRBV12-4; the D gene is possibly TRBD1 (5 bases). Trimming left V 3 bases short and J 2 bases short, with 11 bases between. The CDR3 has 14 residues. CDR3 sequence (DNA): TGTGCCAGCAGTTTGGGGCGGACGCCCTACGAGCAGTACTTC. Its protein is CASSLGRTPYEQYF.

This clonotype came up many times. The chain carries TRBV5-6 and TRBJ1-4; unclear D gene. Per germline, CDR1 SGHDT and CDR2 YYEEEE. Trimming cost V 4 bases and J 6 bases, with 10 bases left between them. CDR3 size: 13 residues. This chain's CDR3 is CASSRVSDEKLFF. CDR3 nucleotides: TGTGCCAGCAGCAGGGTATCCGATGAAAAACTGTTTTTT.

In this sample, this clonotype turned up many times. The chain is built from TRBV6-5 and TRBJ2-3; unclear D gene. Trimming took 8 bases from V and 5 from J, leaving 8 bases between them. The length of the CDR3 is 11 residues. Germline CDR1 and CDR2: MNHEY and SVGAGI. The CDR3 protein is CASAERDTQYF. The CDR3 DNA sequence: TGTGCCAGCGCAGAGAGAGATACGCAGTATTTT.

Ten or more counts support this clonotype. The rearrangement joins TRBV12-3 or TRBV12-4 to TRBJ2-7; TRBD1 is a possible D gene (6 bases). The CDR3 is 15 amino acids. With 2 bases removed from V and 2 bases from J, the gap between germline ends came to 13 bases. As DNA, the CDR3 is TGTGCCAGCAGTTTAAGGTGGGGGCAGCCCTACGAGCAGTACTTC. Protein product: CASSLRWGQPYEQYF.

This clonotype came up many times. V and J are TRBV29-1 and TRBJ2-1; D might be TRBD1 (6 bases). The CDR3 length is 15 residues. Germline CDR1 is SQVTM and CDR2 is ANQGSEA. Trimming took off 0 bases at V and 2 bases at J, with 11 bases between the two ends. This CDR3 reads CSVEDSGETYNEQFF. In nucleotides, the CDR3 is TGCAGCGTTGAAGATTCAGGGGAGACCTACAATGAGCAGTTCTTC.

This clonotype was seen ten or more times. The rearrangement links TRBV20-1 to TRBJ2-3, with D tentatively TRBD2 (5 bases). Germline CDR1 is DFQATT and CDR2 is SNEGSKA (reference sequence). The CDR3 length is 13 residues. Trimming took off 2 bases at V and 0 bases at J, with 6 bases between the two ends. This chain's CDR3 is CSARSSSTDTQYF. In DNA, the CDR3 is TGCAGTGCTAGATCTAGCAGCACAGATACGCAGTATTTT.

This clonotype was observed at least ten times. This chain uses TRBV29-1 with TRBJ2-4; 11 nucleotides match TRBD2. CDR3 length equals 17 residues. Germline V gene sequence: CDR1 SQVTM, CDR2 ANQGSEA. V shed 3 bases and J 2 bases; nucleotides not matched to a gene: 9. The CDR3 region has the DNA TGCAGCGTTGAGGGACTAGCGGATCCAGGAACCAAAAACATTCAGTACTTC. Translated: CSVEGLADPGTKNIQYF.

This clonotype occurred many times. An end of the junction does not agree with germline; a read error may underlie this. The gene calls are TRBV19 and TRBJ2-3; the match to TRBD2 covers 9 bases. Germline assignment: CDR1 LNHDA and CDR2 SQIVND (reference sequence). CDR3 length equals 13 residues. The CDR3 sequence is CASAGTSRDTQYF. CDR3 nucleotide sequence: TGTGCCAGTGCTGGGACTAGCAGAGATACGCAGTATTTT.

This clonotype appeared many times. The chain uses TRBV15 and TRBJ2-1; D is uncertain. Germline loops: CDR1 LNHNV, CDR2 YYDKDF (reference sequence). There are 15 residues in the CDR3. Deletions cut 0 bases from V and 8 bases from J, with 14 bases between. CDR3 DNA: TGTGCCACCAGCAGAGACCGTTCACAAGGCGATGAGCAGTTCTTC. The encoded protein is CATSRDRSQGDEQFF.

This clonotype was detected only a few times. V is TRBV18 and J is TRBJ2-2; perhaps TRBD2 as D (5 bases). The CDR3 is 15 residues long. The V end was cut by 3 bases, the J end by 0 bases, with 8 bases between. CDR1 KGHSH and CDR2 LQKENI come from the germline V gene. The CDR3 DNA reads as TGTGCCAGCTCACCTCTAGCAACGAACACCGGGGAGCTGTTTTTT. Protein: CASSPLATNTGELFF. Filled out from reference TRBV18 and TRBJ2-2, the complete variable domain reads NAGVMQNPRHLVRRRGQEARLRCSPMKGHSHVYWYRQLPEEGLKFMVYLQKENIIDESGMPKERFSAEFPKEGPSILRIQQVVRGDSAAYFCASSPLATNTGELFFGEGSRLTVL.